The sequence of this TCR beta chain was determined in a study of T cell repertoires in aging, cancer and after chemotherapy. This CDR3 region has 14 residues. The V gene's germline CDR1 is SGHTA and CDR2 FQGNSA. Trimming removed 1 base at V and 4 bases at J, with 10 bases between. A mixed TRB-A/B primer pool amplified rearranged TRB by multiplex touch-down PCR. A single record per CDR3 protein comes from TCRdb applying MiXCR to the multiplex PCR reads. The table includes 6,500 to 7,500 distinct CDR3 sequences, 53% detected once. The template was genomic DNA from peripheral blood, not RNA. This clonotype was obtained from a human donor with a solid tumor. The sequenced sample consisted of blood. This chain joins TRBV7-2 and TRBJ1-2; tentatively, D is TRBD1 (5 bases). CDR3 sequence: CASSLGGFGYGYTF. The CDR3 region has the DNA TGTGCCAGCAGCTTAGGGGGGTTTGGCTATGGCTACACCTTC.